A single sample gave rise to the 20 T cell receptor beta chains below, sequenced in a study of T cells in Graves' hyperthyroidism and ophthalmopathy. The source material, RNA transcripts, was used to amplify TCR beta CDR3 regions. First-round RT-PCR targeting the TCR CDR3 was performed with the HTBI primer set. TCRdb processed the multiplex PCR reads anew with MiXCR; each CDR3 protein has one entry. The data show about 290,000 distinct CDR3 sequences, around 15% seen once. Input material: blood. The source is a woman aged 35 to 49 with Graves' hyperthyroidism.

Ten or more counts support this clonotype. The genes are TRBV29-1 and TRBJ2-3; 8 bases match TRBD1. The CDR3 is 14 amino acids. The trim removed 3 bases at V and 2 bases at J, leaving 4 bases unmatched. Germline V gene sequence: CDR1 SQVTM, CDR2 ANQGSEA. The CDR3 sequence is CSVDATGDTDTQYF. The CDR3 coding sequence is TGCAGCGTTGACGCGACAGGGGACACAGATACGCAGTATTTT.

This clonotype has a count of ten or more. This chain joins TRBV30 and TRBJ2-7; 7 positions agree with TRBD1. From germline, CDR1 is GTSNPN and CDR2 SVGIG (reference sequence). With V trimmed by 5 bases and J by 1 base, 5 bases remained unmatched. The CDR3 is 13 amino acids. CDR3 bases: TGTGCCTGGGACCAGACAGGGTCCTACGAGCAGTACTTC. It codes for CAWDQTGSYEQYF. The full variable domain, in which reference TRBV30 and TRBJ2-7 provide the parts outside the CDR3, is SQTIHQWPATLVQPVGSPLSLECTVEGTSNPNLYWYRQAAGRGLQLLFYSVGIGQISSEVPQNLSASRPQDRQFILSSKKLLLSDSGFYLCAWDQTGSYEQYFGPGTRLTVT.

The chain couples TRBV9 to TRBJ1-1; the D gene is possibly TRBD1 (5 bases). The V end was cut by 6 bases, the J end by 0 bases, with 12 bases between. The CDR3 is 14 residues long. CDR1 and CDR2 from the germline V gene are SGDLS and YYNGEE. The CDR3 DNA sequence: TGTGCCAGCACGCCCCAGGGAATGAACACTGAAGCTTTCTTT. Translating gives CASTPQGMNTEAFF.

The V call is TRBV19, the J call TRBJ1-2; weak D call: TRBD1 (5 bases). Germline loops: CDR1 LNHDA, CDR2 SQIVND (reference sequence). V lost 5 bases and J lost 0, with 16 bases in between. This CDR3 spans 16 amino acids. The CDR3: CASSWAPQGANYGYTF. CDR3 DNA sequence: TGTGCCAGTAGTTGGGCCCCCCAAGGGGCTAACTATGGCTACACCTTC.

The table lists this clonotype with a few counts. A much larger clone differs from this one at a single base, so this may be a read error. V gene TRBV5-6 combines with J gene TRBJ1-1; D remains ambiguous. The CDR3 extends over 12 amino acids. CDR1 is SGHDT and CDR2 is YYEEEE in the germline V gene. V shed 0 bases and J shed 10 bases, with 10 bases lying between them. CDR3 sequence reads: CASSLGPDGAFF. The CDR3 DNA is TGTGCCAGCAGCTTGGGGCCGGACGGAGCTTTCTTT.

Many counts were recorded for this clonotype. This sequence joins TRBV7-8 and TRBJ1-5, with 8 bases aligning to TRBD1. Germline assignment: CDR1 SGHVS and CDR2 FQNEAQ. CDR3 length equals 15 residues. The ends lost 1 base at V and 7 bases at J; junction bases unmatched: 6. CDR3 residues: CASSLERQGSQPQHF. CDR3 DNA: TGTGCCAGCAGCTTAGAAAGACAGGGGAGCCAGCCCCAGCATTTT.

This clonotype was picked up many times. The chain carries TRBV2 and TRBJ1-2; D perhaps matches TRBD1 (5 bases). The CDR3 has 12 residues. Germline lookup yields CDR1 SNHLY and CDR2 FYNNEI. Between the trimmed V and J ends, which lost 0 bases and 7 bases, there was a span of 6 bases. CDR3 bases: TGTGCCAGCAGTGAAGCAGGGGTTGGCTACACCTTC. Translated, it gives CASSEAGVGYTF. The full variable domain, completed using reference TRBV2 and TRBJ1-2, is EPEVTQTPSHQVTQMGQEVILRCVPISNHLYFYWYRQILGQKVEFLVSFYNNEISEKSEIFDDQFSVERPDGSNFTLKIRSTKLEDSAMYFCASSEAGVGYTFGSGTRLTVV.

This clonotype was recorded many times. The chain has TRBV29-1 and TRBJ1-1, with unresolved D. Per germline, CDR1 SQVTM and CDR2 ANQGSEA. The CDR3 sequence is 11 residues long. Between the trimmed V and J ends, which lost 0 bases and 1 base, there was a span of 0 bases. CDR3 protein: CSVEENTEAFF. In DNA form, the CDR3 reads TGCAGCGTTGAAGAGAACACTGAAGCTTTCTTT.

This clonotype was picked up many times. The V and J genes are TRBV6-1 and TRBJ1-4; 8 nucleotides line up with TRBD1. The CDR3 extends over 15 amino acids. The J segment lost 8 bases and the V segment lost 6 bases, leaving 11 bases of the junction unmatched. Germline assignment: CDR1 MNHNS and CDR2 SASEGT. Here the CDR3 DNA reads TGTGCCAGCAGGGACAGGGCCAAGGGATACGAAAAACTGTTTTTT. Translation: CASRDRAKGYEKLFF.

This rearrangement joins TRBV11-2 to TRBJ1-3; no firm D call. V lost 0 bases, J lost 0 bases, and 6 bases lay in between. The CDR3 length is 15 residues. The V gene's germline CDR1 is SGHAT and CDR2 FQNNGV. The CDR3 sequence is CASSLEVTSGNTIYF. As DNA, the CDR3 is TGTGCCAGCAGCTTAGAAGTTACCTCTGGAAACACCATATATTTT.

This clonotype occurred many times. The genes are TRBV20-1 and TRBJ2-3; D may match TRBD1 or TRBD2 (7 bases each). This CDR3 has 14 amino acids. V was trimmed by 6 bases and J by 4 bases, leaving 17 bases between them. Germline lookup yields CDR1 DFQATT and CDR2 SNEGSKA (reference sequence). The CDR3 coding sequence is TGCAGTGCAATTCCAGGGGGAGGGTCAGATACGCAGTATTTT. Translating it yields CSAIPGGGSDTQYF.

The chain has TRBV29-1 and TRBJ1-5, with a tentative D call TRBD1 (5 bases). The V gene lost 2 bases and the J gene lost 4 bases, with 9 bases spanning the gap. The germline V gene has CDR1 SQVTM and CDR2 ANQGSEA. The CDR3 runs 13 residues. This CDR3 is CSVEREGNQPQHF. The DNA for the CDR3 is TGCAGCGTTGAACGTGAGGGGAATCAGCCCCAGCATTTT.

This clonotype was recorded many times. This rearrangement joins TRBV2 to TRBJ2-3, with unresolved D. Germline values: CDR1 SNHLY, CDR2 FYNNEI. The CDR3 runs to 14 residues. V was pared by 5 bases and J by 0 bases, with 9 bases between. The CDR3 DNA sequence: TGTGCCAGCAGTTTGTGGTCTAGCACAGATACGCAGTATTTT. Protein product: CASSLWSSTDTQYF. The full variable domain, completed using reference TRBV2 and TRBJ2-3, is EPEVTQTPSHQVTQMGQEVILRCVPISNHLYFYWYRQILGQKVEFLVSFYNNEISEKSEIFDDQFSVERPDGSNFTLKIRSTKLEDSAMYFCASSLWSSTDTQYFGPGTRLTVL.

This clonotype occurred many times. V and J are TRBV2 and TRBJ1-5, with 8 positions matching TRBD1. Germline V lookup: CDR1 SNHLY, CDR2 FYNNEI. The CDR3 totals 14 residues. Trimming took 5 bases from V and 7 from J; bases not matched to a gene: 7. CDR3 protein: CASSPRQGQQPQHF. In DNA, the CDR3 is TGTGCCAGCAGTCCCCGACAGGGGCAACAGCCCCAGCATTTT. Based on the CDR3 plus reference TRBV2 and TRBJ1-5, the full variable domain is EPEVTQTPSHQVTQMGQEVILRCVPISNHLYFYWYRQILGQKVEFLVSFYNNEISEKSEIFDDQFSVERPDGSNFTLKIRSTKLEDSAMYFCASSPRQGQQPQHFGDGTRLSIL.

Concerning this clonotype itself: A much larger clone lies a single base off, so this may be a read error. For the CDR3, the DNA is TGTGTCAGCAGTTTAAGGCGGGACGGGAATGAGCAGTTCTTC. Its translation is CVSSLRRDGNEQFF. The chain links TRBV27 to TRBJ2-1; the D gene is possibly TRBD2 (6 bases). This CDR3 is 14 amino acids long. Germline assignment: CDR1 MNHEY and CDR2 SMNVEV (reference sequence).

This clonotype was seen repeatedly, ten times or more. The chain uses TRBV28 and TRBJ1-3; D perhaps matches TRBD1 (6 bases). The V gene's germline CDR1 is MDHEN and CDR2 SYDVKM. The CDR3 totals 15 residues. V lost 7 bases to trimming and J lost 0 bases, with 13 bases between them. CDR3 in amino acids: CASNTGTNSGNTIYF. CDR3 DNA sequence: TGTGCCAGCAATACCGGGACAAACTCTGGAAACACCATATATTTT.

The sample holds a few counts of this clonotype. The chain is built from TRBV18 and TRBJ2-5; weak D call: TRBD1 (6 bases). Germline lookup yields CDR1 KGHSH and CDR2 LQKENI. The V end lost 0 bases, the J end lost 2 bases, and 7 bases lay between the germline ends. This CDR3 contains 14 residues. The CDR3 DNA is TGTGCCAGCTCACCACCGGACAGACAAGAGACCCAGTACTTC. This translates into CASSPPDRQETQYF.

This clonotype showed up many times. The chain employs TRBV3-1 and TRBJ1-5, with unresolved D. This CDR3 has 14 amino acids. CDR1 is LGHDT, CDR2 YNNKEL, per germline (reference sequence). The V end was cut by 1 base, the J end by 3 bases, with 7 bases between. The CDR3 coding sequence is TGTGCCAGCAGCCAAGGGATAATCAATCAGCCCCAGCATTTT. It is translated as CASSQGIINQPQHF.

This clonotype appeared many times. The chain is built from TRBV28 and TRBJ2-3; 11 bases agree with TRBD2. The CDR3 is made up of 19 amino acids. Per the germline V gene, CDR1 is MDHEN and CDR2 is SYDVKM. V gave up 5 bases and J gave up 2 bases; unmatched junction bases: 15. This CDR3 is CASSPLAGGPSPLTDTQYF. CDR3 DNA sequence: TGTGCCAGCAGTCCCTTAGCGGGAGGGCCCTCTCCGCTCACAGATACGCAGTATTTT.

The rearrangement joins TRBV12-3 or TRBV12-4 to TRBJ2-1; possibly TRBD1 for D (5 bases). The CDR3 totals 14 residues. V was clipped by 3 bases and J by 5 bases, with 11 bases between them. The CDR3, as DNA: TGTGCCAGCAGTTTCAGGGAATTGGACAATGAGCAGTTCTTC. Its translation is CASSFRELDNEQFF.